Below, 19 T cell receptor beta chains from the same sample are listed, as sequenced in a study of blood T cells in healthy people across ages (dated by TCRdb to about 2015). To prepare the library, 5' RACE was applied. Sequencing instrument: Illumina HiSeq 2500. A second about 6 to 11 cycle PCR used a sample-barcoded 5' primer and a J-beta primer mix. The public reads were quality trimmed at Q25 with fastp and then assembled into clones with MiXCR by TCRdb, keeping productive beta chains. Each record represents a unique CDR3 protein, reported with the most common genes and DNA among its rows. This sample has around 710,000 distinct CDR3 sequences in its table, and about 42% of those were observed once. The ten largest account for 20% to 25% of the sample. The sample consisted of blood. These receptors all come from an older woman in good health.

The CDR3 DNA reads as TGCAGCGTTGCCAACAGGGCAAATCAGCCCCAGCATTTT. It yields the protein CSVANRANQPQHF. The chain has TRBV29-1 and TRBJ1-5, with D perhaps matching TRBD1 (6 bases). The CDR3 runs 13 residues. Trimming stripped 4 bases from V and 4 bases from J, with 11 bases between. CDR1 SQVTM and CDR2 ANQGSEA come from the germline V gene.

CDR3 sequence: CSARNTPNYGYTF. The CDR3 nucleotides are TGCAGTGCTAGAAACACACCCAACTATGGCTACACCTTC. This rearrangement joins TRBV20-1 to TRBJ1-2; no firm D call. The CDR3 runs 13 residues. The ends were cut back, 2 bases at V and 2 bases at J, with 9 bases in the middle. Germline CDR1 is DFQATT and CDR2 is SNEGSKA (reference sequence).

This clonotype showed up just a few times. The genes are TRBV18 and TRBJ1-4; tentative D call: TRBD1 (6 bases). Deletions cut 3 bases from V and 5 bases from J, with 7 bases between. The CDR3 has 13 residues. Looked up from germline, CDR1 is KGHSH and CDR2 is LQKENI. The CDR3 bases are TGTGCCAGCTCACCCGGACAGAATGAAAAACTGTTTTTT. It translates to CASSPGQNEKLFF.

In this sample, this clonotype turned up a few times. The chain couples TRBV9 to TRBJ1-4; D remains unclear. Germline assignment: CDR1 SGDLS and CDR2 YYNGEE. With 2 bases removed from V and 0 bases from J, the gap between germline ends came to 5 bases. The CDR3 runs to 14 residues. This chain's CDR3 is CASSVGPTNEKLFF. CDR3 coding DNA: TGTGCCAGCAGCGTTGGGCCAACTAATGAAAAACTGTTTTTT.

About this clonotype: A read error is possible here, since a much larger clone lies one base away. The chain has TRBV6-5 and TRBJ2-3; D is unclear. The CDR3 contains 17 residues. V shed 2 bases and J shed 2 bases, with 17 bases lying between them. Germline loops: CDR1 MNHEY, CDR2 SVGAGI. The CDR3 is CASSYRPNPTHTDTQYF. CDR3 nucleotides: TGTGCCAGCAGTTACAGGCCAAACCCCACCCACACAGATACGCAGTATTTT.

The gene calls are TRBV5-4 and TRBJ2-1; 9 bases map to TRBD2. After removal of 4 bases from V and 6 bases from J, the junction contained 11 bases not matched to a gene. The length of the CDR3 is 16 residues. Germline loops: CDR1 SGHNT, CDR2 YYREEE (reference sequence). Here the CDR3 DNA reads TGTGCCAGCAGCACCTATAGCGGGAGAAACGGCAATGAGCAGTTCTTC. Translated: CASSTYSGRNGNEQFF. Full variable domain (remainder filled in from reference TRBV5-4 and TRBJ2-1): ETGVTQSPTHLIKTRGQQVTLRCSSQSGHNTVSWYQQALGQGPQFIFQYYREEENGRGNFPPRFSGLQFPNYSSELNVNALELDDSALYLCASSTYSGRNGNEQFFGPGTRLTVL.

Details on this clonotype: An end of the junction differs from the germline gene, which may be a read error. The chain employs TRBV10-3 and TRBJ1-1; D is unresolved. The germline gives CDR1 ENHRY, CDR2 SYGVKD. The CDR3 has 13 residues. The CDR3 DNA is TGTGCCGTCAGTGAGAATGGGAACACTGAAGCTTTCTTT. Translating it yields CAVSENGNTEAFF.

V is TRBV3-1 and J is TRBJ1-1; D perhaps matches TRBD1 (6 bases). This CDR3 region has 14 residues. The germline gives CDR1 LGHDT, CDR2 YNNKEL (reference sequence). V gave up 4 bases and J gave up 2 bases, with 11 bases separating them. CDR3 sequence: CASSPSDSNTEAFF. CDR3 nucleotides: TGTGCCAGCAGCCCCTCGGACAGTAACACTGAAGCTTTCTTT.

This clonotype occurred a few times. J is TRBJ2-1 and V is TRBV29-1, with a possible D match to TRBD2 (6 bases). In germline, CDR1 is SQVTM, CDR2 ANQGSEA. The CDR3 has 12 residues. Trimming took off 3 bases at V and 7 bases at J, with 10 bases between the two ends. This CDR3 reads CSVERGENEQFF. DNA for the CDR3: TGCAGCGTTGAGCGGGGTGAGAATGAGCAGTTCTTC.

The rearrangement links TRBV20-1 to TRBJ1-2, with 8 positions matching TRBD1. The CDR3 runs 13 residues. Per germline, CDR1 DFQATT and CDR2 SNEGSKA (reference sequence). Trimming took 6 bases from V and 6 from J; bases not matched to a gene: 9. Here the CDR3 reads CSAVQGAPHGYTF. CDR3 nucleotides: TGCAGTGCAGTCCAGGGGGCGCCTCATGGCTACACCTTC.

V gene TRBV6-5 combines with J gene TRBJ2-5; 8 positions agree with TRBD1. The V and J ends lost 7 bases and 4 bases, in that order; junction bases with no gene match: 11. Germline values: CDR1 MNHEY, CDR2 SVGAGI. The CDR3 runs 15 residues. The CDR3 spells CASTLFRGRTETQYF. The CDR3 region has the DNA TGTGCCAGCACTTTATTCAGGGGGCGCACAGAGACCCAGTACTTC.

In nucleotides, the CDR3 is TGTGCCAGCAGCCTGCCTTTTGGGGCTGGGAGTGGTCGGGCCTACGAGCAGTACTTC. This translates into CASSLPFGAGSGRAYEQYF. The gene calls are TRBV7-2 and TRBJ2-7, with D perhaps assigned TRBD1 or TRBD2 (5 bases each). V gave up 5 bases and J gave up 2 bases, with 28 bases separating them. CDR1 and CDR2 from the germline V gene are SGHTA and FQGNSA. There are 19 residues in the CDR3.

Points on this clonotype: At one of its ends the junction is not consistent with the germline gene, which may arise from a read error. The chain links TRBV7-2 to TRBJ2-1; 9 nucleotides match TRBD2. This CDR3 is 16 amino acids long. Germline V CDR1 and CDR2: SGHTA, FQGNSA. CDR3: CACSLVPLAGYNEQFF. CDR3 nucleotides: TGTGCCTGCAGCTTAGTCCCGCTAGCGGGGTACAATGAGCAGTTCTTC.

J is TRBJ1-1 and V is TRBV5-6, with a possible D match to TRBD1 (6 bases). The germline gives CDR1 SGHDT, CDR2 YYEEEE. V lost 7 bases, J lost 5 bases, and 15 bases lay in between. The CDR3 consists of 13 residues. The DNA for the CDR3 is TGTGCCAGCGGATCCAGGGGTCCTACTGAAGCTTTCTTT. Protein product: CASGSRGPTEAFF. The full variable domain, in which reference TRBV5-6 and TRBJ1-1 provide the parts outside the CDR3, is DAGVTQSPTHLIKTRGQQVTLRCSPKSGHDTVSWYQQALGQGPQFIFQYYEEEERQRGNFPDRFSGHQFPNYSSELNVNALLLGDSALYLCASGSRGPTEAFFGQGTRLTVV.

Comments on this clonotype: Possible read error: a much larger clone is one base away. The chain combines TRBV6-4 with TRBJ2-3; D gene unclear. This CDR3 has 11 amino acids. Germline CDR1 is MRHNA and CDR2 is SNTAGT. The ends were cut back, 5 bases at V and 7 bases at J, with 7 bases in the middle. The DNA of the CDR3 is TGTGCCAGCAGTTACCCAAATACGCAGTATTTT. Translating it yields CASSYPNTQYF.

The chain joins TRBV29-1 to TRBJ2-3; tentative D call: TRBD1 (5 bases). Trimming shortened V by 1 base and J by 5 bases, and 10 bases separated the two germline ends. There are 13 residues in the CDR3. Germline lookup yields CDR1 SQVTM and CDR2 ANQGSEA. The CDR3 DNA follows: TGCAGCGTTGAAGTTTCAGGGAAAGATACGCAGTATTTT. It is translated as CSVEVSGKDTQYF.

V gene TRBV7-3 combines with J gene TRBJ2-6; D might be TRBD1 (6 bases). Trimming cost V 1 base and J 2 bases, with 9 bases left between them. The CDR3 is made up of 16 amino acids. Germline lookup yields CDR1 SGHTA and CDR2 FQGTGA. CDR3 residues: CASSLIRGTGANVLTF. The CDR3 coding sequence is TGTGCCAGCAGCTTAATAAGGGGGACTGGGGCCAACGTCCTGACTTTC.

This clonotype was recorded only once. Here the CDR3 reads CSVGGSGLSYEQYF. DNA for the CDR3: TGCAGCGTTGGGGGGAGCGGTCTATCCTACGAGCAGTACTTC. This chain links TRBV29-1 with TRBJ2-7; D assignment may be TRBD1 or TRBD2 (5 bases each). CDR3 length: 14 residues. Germline V gene lookup returns CDR1 SQVTM and CDR2 ANQGSEA. V shed 4 bases and J shed 1 base, with 14 bases lying between them.

Regarding this clonotype: A read error may be the cause here, since a much bigger clone is one base away. J is TRBJ2-5 and V is TRBV3-1; TRBD2 matches at 7 bases. Germline loops: CDR1 LGHDT, CDR2 YNNKEL (reference sequence). This CDR3 contains 16 residues. The CDR3 nucleotides read TGTGCCGGCAGCCAAGATGTAGGACTAGTGAGGTCGGAGCAGTACTTC. Its translation: CAGSQDVGLVRSEQYF.